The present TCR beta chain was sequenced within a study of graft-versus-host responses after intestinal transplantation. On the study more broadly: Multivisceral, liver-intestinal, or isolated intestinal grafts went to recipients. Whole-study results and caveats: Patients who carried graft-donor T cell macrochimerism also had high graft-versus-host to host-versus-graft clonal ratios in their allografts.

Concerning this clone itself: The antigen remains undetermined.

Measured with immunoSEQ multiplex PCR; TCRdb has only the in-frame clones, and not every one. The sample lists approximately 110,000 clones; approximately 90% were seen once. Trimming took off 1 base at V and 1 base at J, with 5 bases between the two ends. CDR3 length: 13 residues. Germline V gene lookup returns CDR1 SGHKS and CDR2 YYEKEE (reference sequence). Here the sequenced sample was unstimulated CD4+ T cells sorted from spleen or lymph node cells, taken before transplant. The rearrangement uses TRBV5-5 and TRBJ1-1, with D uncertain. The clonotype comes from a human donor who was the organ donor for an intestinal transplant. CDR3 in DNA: TGTGCCAGCAGCTTGATCGGGAACACTGAAGCTTTCTTT. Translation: CASSLIGNTEAFF. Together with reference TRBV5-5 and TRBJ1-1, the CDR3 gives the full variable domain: DAGVTQSPTHLIKTRGQQVTLRCSPISGHKSVSWYQQVLGQGPQFIFQYYEKEERGRGNFPDRFSARQFPNYSSELNVNALLLGDSALYLCASSLIGNTEAFFGQGTRLTVV.